This is a list of T cell receptor beta chains from one sample in a study of blood T cell repertoires in COVID-19. Method: immunoSEQ multiplex PCR; TCRdb's copy keeps in-frame clones and lacks some. In the table there are 120,000 or so clones, approximately 88% of which are singletons. Sequenced sample: peripheral blood. All receptors come from a man aged 45 to 65 with acute or convalescent COVID-19. Each CDR3 is given with its conserved first and last residue. The D gene is left open where the match is weak. The size field is filled for only some rows; it gives once, few, many or a size class.

j_call: TRBJ1-1; d_call: TRBD1; v_call: TRBV5-5; clone_size: NA; cdr3_aa: CASSLRGQLNTEAFF; cdr3_nt: TGTGCCAGCAGCCTGCGGGGACAGCTGAACACTGAAGCTTTCTTT
j_call: TRBJ2-7; d_call: NA; v_call: TRBV18; clone_size: NA; cdr3_aa: CASSPKETYEQYF; cdr3_nt: TGTGCCAGCTCACCGAAGGAGACCTACGAGCAGTACTTC
j_call: TRBJ1-1; d_call: TRBD1; v_call: TRBV29-1; clone_size: NA; cdr3_aa: CSVGGWADRLNTEAFF; cdr3_nt: TGCAGCGTGGGGGGTTGGGCGGACAGGTTGAACACTGAAGCTTTCTTT
j_call: TRBJ2-5; d_call: TRBD1; v_call: TRBV6-1; clone_size: NA; cdr3_aa: CASTEIPGQGQETQYF; cdr3_nt: TGTGCCAGCACTGAAATTCCGGGACAGGGGCAGGAGACCCAGTACTTC
j_call: TRBJ2-3; d_call: TRBD1; v_call: TRBV4-3; clone_size: once; cdr3_aa: CASSQEGTGADTQYF; cdr3_nt: TGCGCCAGCAGCCAAGAGGGGACAGGGGCAGATACGCAGTATTTT
j_call: TRBJ2-5; d_call: NA; v_call: TRBV19; clone_size: NA; cdr3_aa: CASSGLGFGETQYF; cdr3_nt: TGTGCCAGTAGTGGACTGGGGTTTGGGGAGACCCAGTACTTC
j_call: TRBJ2-2; d_call: NA; v_call: TRBV5-1; clone_size: NA; cdr3_aa: CASSLVQTNTGELFF; cdr3_nt: TGCGCCAGCAGCTTGGTACAGACGAACACCGGGGAGCTGTTTTTT
j_call: TRBJ1-2; d_call: NA; v_call: TRBV5-1; clone_size: NA; cdr3_aa: CASSAGDYGYTF; cdr3_nt: TGCGCCAGCAGCGCAGGGGACTATGGCTACACCTTC
j_call: TRBJ2-1; d_call: NA; v_call: TRBV5-1; clone_size: NA; cdr3_aa: CASSSTNKGRSYNEQFF; cdr3_nt: TGCGCCAGCAGCTCGACCAACAAGGGGAGGTCCTACAATGAGCAGTTCTTC
j_call: TRBJ2-5; d_call: TRBD1; v_call: TRBV5-1; clone_size: NA; cdr3_aa: CASSPATGPGETQYF; cdr3_nt: TGCGCCAGCAGCCCCGCGACAGGGCCGGGGGAGACCCAGTACTTC
j_call: TRBJ2-1; d_call: TRBD2; v_call: TRBV10-3; clone_size: NA; cdr3_aa: CAISRKLAGGPDYYNEQFF; cdr3_nt: TGTGCCATCAGTAGAAAGCTAGCGGGAGGGCCGGACTACTACAATGAGCAGTTCTTC
j_call: TRBJ2-1; d_call: TRBD2; v_call: TRBV20-1; clone_size: NA; cdr3_aa: CSASSRLAGSYNEQFF; cdr3_nt: TGCAGTGCTAGTAGTAGACTAGCGGGCTCCTACAATGAGCAGTTCTTC
j_call: TRBJ2-2; d_call: TRBD1; v_call: TRBV6-5; clone_size: NA; cdr3_aa: CASSQDRFTGELFF; cdr3_nt: TGTGCCAGCAGCCAGGACAGGTTCACCGGGGAGCTGTTTTTT
j_call: TRBJ1-1; d_call: NA; v_call: TRBV3-1/TRBV3-2; clone_size: NA; cdr3_aa: CASSPNRAEAFF; cdr3_nt: TGTGCCAGCAGCCCCAATCGGGCTGAAGCTTTCTTT
j_call: TRBJ1-1; d_call: NA; v_call: TRBV10-3; clone_size: NA; cdr3_aa: CAISTPTENTEAFF; cdr3_nt: TGTGCCATCAGTACCCCCACAGAGAACACTGAAGCTTTCTTT
j_call: TRBJ2-6; d_call: NA; v_call: TRBV7-7; clone_size: NA; cdr3_aa: CASRWGPGANVLTF; cdr3_nt: TGTGCCAGCCGCTGGGGGCCTGGGGCCAACGTCCTGACTTTC
j_call: TRBJ2-7; d_call: NA; v_call: TRBV6-5; clone_size: NA; cdr3_aa: CASSYGPAYEQYF; cdr3_nt: TGTGCCAGCAGTTACGGGCCAGCCTACGAGCAGTACTTC
j_call: TRBJ1-5; d_call: NA; v_call: TRBV24-1; clone_size: NA; cdr3_aa: CATSGGGGQPQHF; cdr3_nt: TGTGCCACCAGTGGGGGGGGAGGTCAGCCCCAGCATTTT
j_call: TRBJ2-7; d_call: TRBD1; v_call: TRBV19; clone_size: NA; cdr3_aa: CASSLGDSGPYEQYF; cdr3_nt: TGTGCCAGTAGCCTAGGGGACAGCGGACCCTACGAGCAGTACTTC
j_call: TRBJ2-2; d_call: TRBD2; v_call: TRBV9; clone_size: NA; cdr3_aa: CASSVPGTSATGELFF; cdr3_nt: TGTGCCAGCAGCGTCCCCGGGACTAGCGCGACCGGGGAGCTGTTTTTT
j_call: TRBJ2-3; d_call: TRBD1; v_call: TRBV7-8; clone_size: NA; cdr3_aa: CASSLVGGPDTQYF; cdr3_nt: TGTGCCAGCAGCTTAGTAGGGGGCCCAGATACGCAGTATTTT
j_call: TRBJ1-4; d_call: NA; v_call: TRBV5-1; clone_size: NA; cdr3_aa: CASSAGRGNEKLFF; cdr3_nt: TGCGCCAGCAGCGCTGGCCGGGGTAATGAAAAACTGTTTTTT
j_call: TRBJ1-5; d_call: NA; v_call: TRBV10-2; clone_size: NA; cdr3_aa: CASSESRFGSRPEPQHF; cdr3_nt: TGCGCCAGCAGTGAGTCGAGGTTCGGCTCCCGGCCAGAGCCCCAGCATTTT
j_call: TRBJ1-6; d_call: NA; v_call: TRBV7-6; clone_size: NA; cdr3_aa: CASSTGQGSPLHF; cdr3_nt: TGTGCCAGCAGCACCGGCCAGGGATCACCCCTCCACTTT
j_call: TRBJ2-1; d_call: TRBD2; v_call: TRBV3-1/TRBV3-2; clone_size: NA; cdr3_aa: CASSPARTSGSAWQFF; cdr3_nt: TGTGCCAGCAGCCCCGCCCGGACTAGCGGGAGTGCTTGGCAGTTCTTC
j_call: TRBJ2-1; d_call: TRBD1; v_call: TRBV19; clone_size: NA; cdr3_aa: CASSIGTGGSYNEQFF; cdr3_nt: TGTGCCAGTAGTATAGGGACAGGGGGCTCCTACAATGAGCAGTTCTTC
j_call: TRBJ2-1; d_call: NA; v_call: TRBV5-1; clone_size: few; cdr3_aa: CASSFSGTPSNEQFF; cdr3_nt: TGCGCCAGCAGCTTTTCCGGGACACCCTCGAATGAGCAGTTCTTC
j_call: TRBJ1-5; d_call: NA; v_call: TRBV28; clone_size: once; cdr3_aa: CASIRGGGQPQHF; cdr3_nt: TGTGCCAGCATTCGCGGGGGGGGTCAGCCCCAGCATTTT
j_call: TRBJ2-7; d_call: TRBD2; v_call: TRBV5-1; clone_size: NA; cdr3_aa: CASSSGLAGVPYEQYF; cdr3_nt: TGCGCCAGCAGCTCGGGACTAGCGGGAGTTCCCTACGAGCAGTACTTC
j_call: TRBJ1-2; d_call: NA; v_call: TRBV27; clone_size: NA; cdr3_aa: CASSSGLYGYTF; cdr3_nt: TGTGCCAGCAGCTCAGGGCTCTATGGCTACACCTTC
j_call: TRBJ1-2; d_call: TRBD1; v_call: TRBV30; clone_size: few; cdr3_aa: CAWAKGVADATDRHYGYTF; cdr3_nt: TGTGCCTGGGCTAAAGGCGTCGCGGATGCCACGGACAGGCACTATGGCTACACCTTC
j_call: TRBJ2-1; d_call: TRBD2; v_call: TRBV5-1; clone_size: NA; cdr3_aa: CASSLVAGVDEQFF; cdr3_nt: TGCGCCAGCAGCTTGGTAGCGGGAGTCGATGAGCAGTTCTTC
j_call: TRBJ1-6; d_call: NA; v_call: TRBV21-1; clone_size: once; cdr3_aa: CASSTGRGRLSPLHF; cdr3_nt: TGTGCCAGCAGCACGGGCAGGGGCAGGCTTTCACCCCTCCACTTT
j_call: TRBJ1-1; d_call: TRBD1; v_call: TRBV19; clone_size: NA; cdr3_aa: CASSLAGTEKAFF; cdr3_nt: TGTGCCAGTAGTCTGGCCGGGACAGAAAAAGCTTTCTTT
j_call: TRBJ1-2; d_call: TRBD1; v_call: TRBV6-5; clone_size: NA; cdr3_aa: CASSYGDRGSGRGYTF; cdr3_nt: TGTGCCAGCAGTTACGGGGACAGGGGATCCGGGCGAGGCTACACCTTC
j_call: TRBJ1-1; d_call: NA; v_call: TRBV19; clone_size: NA; cdr3_aa: CASSTGVLSEAFF; cdr3_nt: TGTGCCAGTAGTACAGGGGTATTATCTGAAGCTTTCTTT
j_call: TRBJ1-6; d_call: NA; v_call: TRBV5-5; clone_size: NA; cdr3_aa: CASSLQGQNSPLHF; cdr3_nt: TGTGCCAGCAGCTTGCAGGGCCAAAATTCACCCCTCCACTTT
j_call: TRBJ2-7; d_call: TRBD1; v_call: TRBV5-1; clone_size: NA; cdr3_aa: CASSRKFPGTGEGYEQYF; cdr3_nt: TGCGCCAGCAGCCGTAAATTCCCCGGGACAGGGGAGGGGTACGAGCAGTACTTC
j_call: TRBJ2-7; d_call: NA; v_call: TRBV5-1; clone_size: few; cdr3_aa: CASSSGYEQYF; cdr3_nt: TGCGCCAGCAGCTCCGGCTACGAGCAGTACTTC
j_call: TRBJ1-5; d_call: TRBD1; v_call: TRBV19; clone_size: NA; cdr3_aa: CASSQTGGPQPQHF; cdr3_nt: TGTGCCAGTAGTCAAACAGGGGGTCCTCAGCCCCAGCATTTT
j_call: TRBJ2-3; d_call: NA; v_call: TRBV6-1; clone_size: NA; cdr3_aa: CASSEYGGPTDTQYF; cdr3_nt: TGTGCCAGCAGTGAATACGGGGGACCGACAGATACGCAGTATTTT
j_call: TRBJ2-3; d_call: TRBD1; v_call: TRBV7-2; clone_size: NA; cdr3_aa: CASSARDRGADTQYF; cdr3_nt: TGTGCCAGCAGCGCCCGGGACAGGGGCGCAGATACGCAGTATTTT
j_call: TRBJ2-5; d_call: NA; v_call: TRBV6-2/TRBV6-3; clone_size: NA; cdr3_aa: CASSPGGETQYF; cdr3_nt: TGTGCCAGCAGCCCCGGGGGTGAGACCCAGTACTTC